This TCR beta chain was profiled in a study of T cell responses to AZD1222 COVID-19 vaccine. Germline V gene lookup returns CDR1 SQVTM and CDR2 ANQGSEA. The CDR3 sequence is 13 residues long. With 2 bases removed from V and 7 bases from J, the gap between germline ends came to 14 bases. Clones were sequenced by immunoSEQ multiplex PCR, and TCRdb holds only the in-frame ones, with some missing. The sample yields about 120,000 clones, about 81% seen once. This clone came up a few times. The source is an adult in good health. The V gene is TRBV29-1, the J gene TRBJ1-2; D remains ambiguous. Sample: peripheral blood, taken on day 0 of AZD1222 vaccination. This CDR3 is CSVEKSPGPGYTF. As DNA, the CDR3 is TGCAGCGTTGAAAAAAGTCCAGGCCCTGGCTACACCTTC.